This T cell receptor (beta chain) was profiled in a study of brain T cells in children with intractable seizures. General study results and limits: Absence of clones before surgery may stem from lower sequencing depth.

Turning to this clone: Its cognate antigen is unknown.

This CDR3 region has 14 residues. The germline gives CDR1 ENHRY, CDR2 SYGVKD. Trimming took 4 bases from V and 6 from J; bases not matched to a gene: 8. TCRdb's table, derived via immunoSEQ multiplex PCR, lists solely in-frame clones and lacks some. The table includes about 80,000 clones, around nine tenths detected once. Sequencing was limited to surgery cases with top T cell transcript signatures in brain tissue. Before surgery, patients took at least one anti-epileptic drug. This receptor was taken from a girl aged 2 to 9 with Rasmussen encephalitis and intractable seizures. The V gene is TRBV10-3, the J gene TRBJ2-7; 8 bases are shared with TRBD1. This specimen was peripheral blood, taken at surgery. This chain's CDR3 is CAISVGQGTSEQYF. In nucleotides, the CDR3 is TGTGCCATCAGTGTCGGACAGGGTACTTCCGAGCAGTACTTC.